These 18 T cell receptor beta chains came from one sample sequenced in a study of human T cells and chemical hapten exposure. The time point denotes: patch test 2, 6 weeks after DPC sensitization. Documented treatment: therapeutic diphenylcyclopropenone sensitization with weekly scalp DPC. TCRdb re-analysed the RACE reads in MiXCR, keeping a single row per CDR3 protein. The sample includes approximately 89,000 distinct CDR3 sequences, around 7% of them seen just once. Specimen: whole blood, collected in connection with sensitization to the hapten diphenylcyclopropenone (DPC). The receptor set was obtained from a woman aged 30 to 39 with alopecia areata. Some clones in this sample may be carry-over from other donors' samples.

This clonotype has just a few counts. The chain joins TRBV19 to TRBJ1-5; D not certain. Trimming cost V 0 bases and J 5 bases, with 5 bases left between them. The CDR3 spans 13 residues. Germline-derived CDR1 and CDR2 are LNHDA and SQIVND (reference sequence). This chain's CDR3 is CASSIEEYQPQHF. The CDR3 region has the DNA TGTGCCAGTAGTATAGAAGAATATCAGCCCCAGCATTTT.

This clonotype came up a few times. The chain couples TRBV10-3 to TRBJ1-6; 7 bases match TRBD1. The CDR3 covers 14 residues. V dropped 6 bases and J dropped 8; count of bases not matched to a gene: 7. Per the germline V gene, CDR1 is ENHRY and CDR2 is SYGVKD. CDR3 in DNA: TGTGCCATCAGGGACAGGCCTCGAGATTCACCCCTCCACTTT. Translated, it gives CAIRDRPRDSPLHF.

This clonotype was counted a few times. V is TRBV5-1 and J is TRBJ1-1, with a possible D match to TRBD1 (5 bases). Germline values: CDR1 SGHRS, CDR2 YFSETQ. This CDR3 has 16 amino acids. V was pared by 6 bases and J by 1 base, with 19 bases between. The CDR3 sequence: CASKRIGHLSNTEAFF. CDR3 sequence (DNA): TGCGCCAGCAAACGAATCGGACACCTTTCGAACACTGAAGCTTTCTTT.

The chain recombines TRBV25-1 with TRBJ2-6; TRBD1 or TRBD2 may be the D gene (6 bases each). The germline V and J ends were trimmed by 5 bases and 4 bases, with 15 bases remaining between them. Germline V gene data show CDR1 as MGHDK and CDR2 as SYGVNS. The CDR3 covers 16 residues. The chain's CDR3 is CASSPPSGAGANVLTF. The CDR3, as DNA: TGTGCCAGCAGTCCCCCATCGGGGGCCGGGGCCAACGTCCTGACTTTC. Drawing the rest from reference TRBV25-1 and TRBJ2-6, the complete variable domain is EADIYQTPRYLVIGTGKKITLECSQTMGHDKMYWYQQDPGMELHLIHYSYGVNSTEKGDLSSESTVSRIRTEHFPLTLESARPSHTSQYLCASSPPSGAGANVLTFGAGSRLTVL.

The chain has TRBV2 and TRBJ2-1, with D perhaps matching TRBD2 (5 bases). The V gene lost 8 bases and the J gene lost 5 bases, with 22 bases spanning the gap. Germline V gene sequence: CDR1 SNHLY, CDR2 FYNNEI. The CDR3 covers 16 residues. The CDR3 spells CASASPGVGPNNEQFF. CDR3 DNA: TGTGCCAGCGCCAGTCCCGGGGTTGGACCAAACAATGAGCAGTTCTTC.

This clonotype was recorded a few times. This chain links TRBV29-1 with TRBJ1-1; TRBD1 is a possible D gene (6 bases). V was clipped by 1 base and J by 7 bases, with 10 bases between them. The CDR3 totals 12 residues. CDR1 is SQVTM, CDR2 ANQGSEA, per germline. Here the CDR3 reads CSVEGGGGEAFF. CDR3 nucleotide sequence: TGCAGCGTTGAAGGAGGAGGGGGTGAAGCTTTCTTT. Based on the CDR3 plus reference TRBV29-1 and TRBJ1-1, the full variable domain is SAVISQKPSRDICQRGTSLTIQCQVDSQVTMMFWYRQQPGQSLTLIATANQGSEATYESGFVIDKFPISRPNLTFSTLTVSNMSPEDSSIYLCSVEGGGGEAFFGQGTRLTVV.

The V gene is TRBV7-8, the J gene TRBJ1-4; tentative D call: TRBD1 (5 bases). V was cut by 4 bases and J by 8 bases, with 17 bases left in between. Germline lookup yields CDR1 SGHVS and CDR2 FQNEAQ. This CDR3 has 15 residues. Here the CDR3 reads CASSSDRFSREKLFF. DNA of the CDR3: TGTGCCAGCAGCTCCGACAGATTTTCTAGAGAAAAACTGTTTTTT.

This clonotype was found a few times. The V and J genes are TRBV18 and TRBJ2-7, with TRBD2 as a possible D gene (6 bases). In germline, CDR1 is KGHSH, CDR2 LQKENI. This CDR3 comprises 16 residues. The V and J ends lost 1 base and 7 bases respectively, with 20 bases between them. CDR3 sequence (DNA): TGTGCCAGCTCACCACTGGGCACTAGCAGAGGGCAGGAGCAGTACTTC. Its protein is CASSPLGTSRGQEQYF.

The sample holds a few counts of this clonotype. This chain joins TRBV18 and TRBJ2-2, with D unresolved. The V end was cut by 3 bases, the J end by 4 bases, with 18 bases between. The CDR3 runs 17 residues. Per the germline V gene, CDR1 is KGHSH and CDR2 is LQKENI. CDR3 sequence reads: CASSPNPPGAGTGELFF. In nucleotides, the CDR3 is TGTGCCAGCTCACCCAACCCTCCCGGTGCCGGCACCGGGGAGCTGTTTTTT.

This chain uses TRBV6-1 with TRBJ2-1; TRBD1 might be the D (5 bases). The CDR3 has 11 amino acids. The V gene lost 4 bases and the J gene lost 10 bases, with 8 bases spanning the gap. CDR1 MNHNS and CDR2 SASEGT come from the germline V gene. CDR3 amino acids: CASSGQREQFF. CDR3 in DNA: TGTGCCAGCAGTGGACAGAGGGAGCAGTTCTTC.

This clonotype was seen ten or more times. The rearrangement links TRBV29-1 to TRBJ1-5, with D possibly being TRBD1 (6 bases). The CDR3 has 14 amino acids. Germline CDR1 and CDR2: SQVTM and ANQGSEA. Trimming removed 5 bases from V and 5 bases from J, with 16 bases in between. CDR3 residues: CSVRGPGIDQPQHF. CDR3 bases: TGCAGCGTTCGGGGGCCCGGGATTGATCAGCCCCAGCATTTT.

The CDR3 loop reads CASSLGRALGEQYF. CDR3 nucleotides: TGCGCCAGCAGCTTGGGTCGGGCTCTGGGGGAGCAGTACTTC. The chain uses TRBV5-1 and TRBJ2-7; D gene uncertain. CDR1 is SGHRS, CDR2 YFSETQ, per germline. The CDR3 has 14 residues. The ends were cut back, 0 bases at V and 7 bases at J, with 14 bases in the middle.

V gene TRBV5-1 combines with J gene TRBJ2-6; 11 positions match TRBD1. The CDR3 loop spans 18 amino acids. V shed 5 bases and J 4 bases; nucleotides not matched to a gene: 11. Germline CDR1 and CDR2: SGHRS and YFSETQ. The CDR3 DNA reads TGCGCCAGCAGTTCCGTTGGACAGGGGGCATTCGGGGCCAACGTCCTGACTTTC. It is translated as CASSSVGQGAFGANVLTF.

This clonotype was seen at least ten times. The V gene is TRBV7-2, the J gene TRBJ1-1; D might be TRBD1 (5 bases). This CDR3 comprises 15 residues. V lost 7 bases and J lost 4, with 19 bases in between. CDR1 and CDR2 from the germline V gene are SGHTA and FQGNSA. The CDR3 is CASTPGSGQSTEAFF. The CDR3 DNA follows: TGTGCCAGCACCCCAGGGTCAGGGCAATCCACTGAAGCTTTCTTT.

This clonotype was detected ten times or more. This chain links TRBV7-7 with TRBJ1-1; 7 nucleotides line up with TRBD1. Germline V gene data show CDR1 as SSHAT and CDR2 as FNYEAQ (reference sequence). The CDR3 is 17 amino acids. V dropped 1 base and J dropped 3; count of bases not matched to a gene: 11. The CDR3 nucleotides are TGTGCCAGCAGCTTAGTAGACAGGGAGTTGAAAGACACTGAAGCTTTCTTT. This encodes CASSLVDRELKDTEAFF.

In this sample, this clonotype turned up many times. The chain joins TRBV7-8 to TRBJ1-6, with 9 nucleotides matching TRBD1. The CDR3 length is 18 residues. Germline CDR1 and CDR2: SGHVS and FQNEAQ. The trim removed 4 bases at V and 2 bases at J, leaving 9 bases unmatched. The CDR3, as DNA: TGTGCCAGCAGCTCTCACGACAGGGGGGGAACCTATAATTCACCCCTCCACTTT. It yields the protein CASSSHDRGGTYNSPLHF.

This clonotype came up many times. DNA for the CDR3: TGTGCCAGCAGCTTATCCAGGGCGGAACTTTTTAACTATGGCTACACCTTC. It is translated as CASSLSRAELFNYGYTF. V gene TRBV7-9 combines with J gene TRBJ1-2; D possibly corresponds to TRBD1 (5 bases). Germline V gene lookup returns CDR1 SEHNR and CDR2 FQNEAQ (reference sequence). The CDR3 runs to 17 residues. Trimming left V 2 bases short and J 1 base short, with 17 bases between.

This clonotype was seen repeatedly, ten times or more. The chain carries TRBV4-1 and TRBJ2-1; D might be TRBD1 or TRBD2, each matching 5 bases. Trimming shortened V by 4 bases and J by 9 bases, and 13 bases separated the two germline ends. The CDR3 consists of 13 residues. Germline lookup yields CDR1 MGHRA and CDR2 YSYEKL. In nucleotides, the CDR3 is TGCGCCAGCAGCCCTTCCGGGACCAGTGAGCAGTTCTTC. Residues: CASSPSGTSEQFF.